The present TCR beta chain was sequenced within a study of blood T cell repertoires in COVID-19. The overall study: Some COVID-19 samples were acute and others convalescent; all came from the United States, Italy and Spain.

The V segment lost 3 bases and the J segment 3 bases; nucleotides outside the gene matches: 6. Germline assignment: CDR1 SGHRS and CDR2 YFSETQ. The length of the CDR3 is 17 residues. As processed by the authors: Estimates of nucleated cell counts were drawn from the amplification of reference gene primers. TCRdb's copy holds only in-frame clones and misses some; the assay was immunoSEQ multiplex PCR. D and trimming come from the DNA, and the V and J calls and clone size come from that table. The data show 40,000 or so clones, roughly 90% seen once. This rearrangement joins TRBV5-1 to TRBJ2-7, with TRBD2 matching 16 bases. What was sequenced was peripheral blood. This TCR was recovered from a man aged 55 to 70 with active COVID-19. CDR3 DNA: TGCGCCAGCAGCTCGGGACTAGCGGGAGGGGTTCGCTACGAGCAGTACTTC. This encodes CASSSGLAGGVRYEQYF.